This TCR beta chain was observed in a study of blood T cell repertoires in COVID-19. For the study at large: The United States, Italy and Spain were the sources of the acute and convalescent COVID-19 samples. From T cells, B-cell-depleted T cells, or PBMCs came the material, which was cDNA or gDNA.

This clone was counted a single time. The CDR3 runs 13 residues. Germline CDR1 SGHTA, CDR2 FQGNSA. Trimming cost V 5 bases and J 9 bases, with 14 bases left between them. Authors' processing steps: Estimated nucleated cell counts came from reference gene primer amplification. Clones were sequenced by immunoSEQ multiplex PCR, and TCRdb holds only the in-frame ones, with some missing. V and J calls and clone size are those listed in that table; D and trimming were worked out from the DNA. Of hundreds of thousands of clones listed, approximately 83% are singletons. The receptor was derived from a woman aged 25 to 39 who had recovered from COVID-19. This chain uses TRBV7-2 with TRBJ2-1; possible D gene TRBD1, 6 bases. Sequencing was carried out using peripheral blood. CDR3 coding DNA: TGTGCCAGCAGCCGGGGACAAAGGGTTGAGCAGTTCTTC. Encoded protein: CASSRGQRVEQFF.